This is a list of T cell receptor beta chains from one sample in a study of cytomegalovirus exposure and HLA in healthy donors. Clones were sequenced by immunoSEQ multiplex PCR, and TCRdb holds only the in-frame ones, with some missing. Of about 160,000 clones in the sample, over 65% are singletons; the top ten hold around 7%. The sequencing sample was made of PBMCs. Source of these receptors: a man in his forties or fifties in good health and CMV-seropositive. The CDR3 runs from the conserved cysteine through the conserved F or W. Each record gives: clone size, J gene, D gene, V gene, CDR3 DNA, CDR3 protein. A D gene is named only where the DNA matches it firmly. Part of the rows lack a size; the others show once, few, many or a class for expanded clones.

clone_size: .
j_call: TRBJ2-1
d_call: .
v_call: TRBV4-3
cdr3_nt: TGCGCCAGCAGCCAAGATCCCGGGGGGCCGAGGCGCAATGAGCAGTTCTTC
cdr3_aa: CASSQDPGGPRRNEQFF

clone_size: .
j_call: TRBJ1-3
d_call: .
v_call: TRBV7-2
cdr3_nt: TGTGCCAGCAGCCAAAACTCTGGAAACACCATATATTTT
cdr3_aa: CASSQNSGNTIYF

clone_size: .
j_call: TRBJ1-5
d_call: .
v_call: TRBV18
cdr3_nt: TGTGCCAGCTCACCACAGGGGTTTGGATTTACTGATCAGCCCCAGCATTTT
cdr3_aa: CASSPQGFGFTDQPQHF

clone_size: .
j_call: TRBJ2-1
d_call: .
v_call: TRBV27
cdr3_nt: TGTGCCAGCAGTTCCCCCAAACAGATCAGCTCCTACAATGAGCAGTTCTTC
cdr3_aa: CASSSPKQISSYNEQFF

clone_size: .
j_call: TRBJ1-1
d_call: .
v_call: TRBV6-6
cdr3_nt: TGTGCCTGCCGAGAGGGCCCGAACACTGAAGCTTTCTTT
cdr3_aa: CACREGPNTEAFF

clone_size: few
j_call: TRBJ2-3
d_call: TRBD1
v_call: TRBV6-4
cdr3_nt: TGTGCCAGCAGTGAGCAGGGGGCTGAAGATACGCAGTATTTT
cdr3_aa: CASSEQGAEDTQYF

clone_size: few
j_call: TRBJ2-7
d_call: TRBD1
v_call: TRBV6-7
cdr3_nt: TGTGCCAGCATTTCCCCCGCCCGGGACAGGGTCGAGCAGTACTTC
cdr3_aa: CASISPARDRVEQYF

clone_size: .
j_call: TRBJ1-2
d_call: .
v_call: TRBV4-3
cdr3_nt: TGCGCCAGCAGCCAGGTGACAGAGCTTAACTATGGCTACACCTTC
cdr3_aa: CASSQVTELNYGYTF

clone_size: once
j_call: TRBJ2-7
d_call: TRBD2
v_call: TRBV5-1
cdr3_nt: TGCGCCAGCAGCCTTAGCGGGGGGCCTCGGGAGCAGTACTTC
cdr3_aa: CASSLSGGPREQYF

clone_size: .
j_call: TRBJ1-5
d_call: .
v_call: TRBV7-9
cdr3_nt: TGTGCCAGCAGCTTACTCCTGCGCAGGGAGGGTCAGCCCCAGCATTTT
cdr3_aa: CASSLLLRREGQPQHF

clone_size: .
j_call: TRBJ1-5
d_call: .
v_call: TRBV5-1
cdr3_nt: TGCGCCAGCAGCCGGGAGGGGATCAATCGGCCCCAGCATTTT
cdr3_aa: CASSREGINRPQHF

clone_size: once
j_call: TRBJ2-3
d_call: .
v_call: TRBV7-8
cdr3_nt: TGTGCCAGCAGCTTGGGCAGTGACACAGATACGCAGTATTTT
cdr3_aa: CASSLGSDTDTQYF

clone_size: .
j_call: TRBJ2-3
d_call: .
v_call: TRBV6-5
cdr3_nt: TGTGCCAGCAGTTACTCGGGCAGTCGGACAGATACGCAGTATTTT
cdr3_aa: CASSYSGSRTDTQYF

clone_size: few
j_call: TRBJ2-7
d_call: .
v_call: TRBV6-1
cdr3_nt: TGTGCCAGACGGACAGGAGGGTCCTACGAGCAGTACTTC
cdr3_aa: CARRTGGSYEQYF

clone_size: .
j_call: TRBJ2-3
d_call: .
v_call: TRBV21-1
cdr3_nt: TGTGCCAGCAGCAAAGCAGAGGACAGCTGCACAGATACGCAGTATTTT
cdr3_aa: CASSKAEDSCTDTQYF

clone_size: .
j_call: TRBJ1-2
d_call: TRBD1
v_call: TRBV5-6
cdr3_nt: TGTGCCAGCAGCCTCAGGGACAGACCAGGCTACACCTTC
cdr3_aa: CASSLRDRPGYTF

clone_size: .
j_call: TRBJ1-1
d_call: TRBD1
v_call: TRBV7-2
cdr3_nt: TGTGCCAGCAGCTTGTCAGGGGGGAACACTGAAGCTTTCTTT
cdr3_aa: CASSLSGGNTEAFF

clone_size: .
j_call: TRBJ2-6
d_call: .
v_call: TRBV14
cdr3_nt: TGTGCCAGCAGCCCTTATAGCTCTGGGGCCAACGTCCTGACTTTC
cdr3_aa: CASSPYSSGANVLTF